This T cell receptor (beta chain) was observed in a study of blood T cell repertoires in COVID-19. For the study at large: COVID-19 samples collected from the United States, Italy and Spain covered acute and convalescent phases. Sample material is recorded as cDNA or gDNA derived from T cells, B-cell-depleted T cells, or PBMCs.

Clones were read by immunoSEQ multiplex PCR, and TCRdb kept only the in-frame ones, dropping some. This sample has 200,000 to 250,000 clones, with 82% found just once. V was trimmed by 4 bases and J by 0 bases, leaving 10 bases between them. CDR1 is MNHEY and CDR2 is SVGEGT in the germline V gene. This CDR3 comprises 14 residues. The TCR sequence derives from a woman of 80 years or more with acute or convalescent COVID-19. Sequenced: peripheral blood. J is TRBJ2-7 and V is TRBV6-2 or TRBV6-3; D possibly corresponds to TRBD2 (6 bases). The CDR3 bases are TGTGCCAGCAGTTCCCCGGGACTCTCCTACGAGCAGTACTTC. This translates into CASSSPGLSYEQYF.